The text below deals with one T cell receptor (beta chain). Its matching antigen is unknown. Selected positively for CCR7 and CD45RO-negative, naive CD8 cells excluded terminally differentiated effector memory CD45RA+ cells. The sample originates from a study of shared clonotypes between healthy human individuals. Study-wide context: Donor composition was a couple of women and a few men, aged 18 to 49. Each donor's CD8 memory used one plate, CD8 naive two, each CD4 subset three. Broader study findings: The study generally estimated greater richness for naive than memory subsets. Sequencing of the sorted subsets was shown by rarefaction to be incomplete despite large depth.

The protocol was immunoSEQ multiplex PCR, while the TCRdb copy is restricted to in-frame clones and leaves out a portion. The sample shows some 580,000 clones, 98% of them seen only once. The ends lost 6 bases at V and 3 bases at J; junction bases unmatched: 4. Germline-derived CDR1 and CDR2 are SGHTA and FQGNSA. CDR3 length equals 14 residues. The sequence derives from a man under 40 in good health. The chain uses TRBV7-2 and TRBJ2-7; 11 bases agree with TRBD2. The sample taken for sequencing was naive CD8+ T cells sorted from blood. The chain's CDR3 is CASRVAGGLYEQYF. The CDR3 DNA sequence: TGTGCCAGCAGAGTAGCGGGAGGGCTCTACGAGCAGTACTTC.